This T cell receptor beta chain is drawn from a study of blood T cell repertoires in COVID-19. Turning to the study itself: Acute and convalescent COVID-19 samples came from the United States, Italy and Spain.

Clones were read by immunoSEQ multiplex PCR, and TCRdb kept only the in-frame ones, dropping some. The table lists over 110,000 clones, 84% of them singletons. V was pared by 5 bases and J by 4 bases, with 11 bases of the junction left unmatched. Germline CDR1 SGHVS, CDR2 FQNEAQ. This CDR3 comprises 16 residues. Participant age was roughly 18 to 89 years, and participants resided in fewer than 30 US areas. The TCR comes from a man over 45 in a cohort exposed to, infected with or recovered from COVID-19 (not recorded which). Sequences were obtained from PBMCs or T cells enriched from blood (not recorded which). The V call is TRBV7-8, the J call TRBJ1-2, with TRBD1 identical over 9 bases. CDR3 region: CASSPGGGQGVYGYTF. The CDR3 DNA is TGTGCCAGCAGCCCGGGCGGGGGACAGGGAGTCTATGGCTACACCTTC.